What follows describes a single T cell receptor (beta chain). Its antigen is currently unknown. Healthy donors had no documented immune events, such as infections, while sampled. The sample is drawn from a study of identifying expanded T cells in peripheral blood. Repertoires were generated with immunoSEQ multiplex PCR, while TCRdb's copy carries only in-frame clones and drops some. Among about 89,000 clones, approximately 83% were seen once, and the ten largest hold approximately 5.6%. Study outcomes and limitations: Approximately two-week clone count variance significantly increased as total template count grew. Around 1.2 clones differed between technical replicates, versus about 17 and 20 over time.

The receptor was isolated from a person between 18 and 75 years old in good health. The source material was blood.

Written as DNA, the CDR3 is TGTGCCAGCACCCGAGGGGGAGTTAACTATGGCTACACCTTC. Amino acid sequence: CASTRGGVNYGYTF. The chain combines TRBV6-5 with TRBJ1-2, with D tentatively TRBD1 (6 bases). This CDR3 contains 14 residues. Germline V lookup: CDR1 MNHEY, CDR2 SVGAGI. The V end was cut by 7 bases, the J end by 1 base, with 13 bases between.